This TCR beta chain appears in the sequencing data of a study of shared clonotypes between healthy human individuals (TCRdb year 2020). Regarding the study in general: A couple of women and a few men aged 18 to 49 years were included in the cohort. To increase sequencing depth and limit assay-specific biases, different laboratories used diverse techniques to prepare libraries and sequence TCR repertoires. For each donor, CD4 naive and CD4 memory were each given three plates, CD8 naive was given two plates, and CD8 memory was given one plate. To estimate repertoire size and how much clonotypes are shared between individuals, the study performed deep sequencing of blood TCR repertoires from 4 to 6 healthy adults. Leukapheresis yielded between about 0.85 and 10 billion PBMCs per donor. Results and caveats for the whole study, not just this receptor: Pairwise subsampling led to the expectation that sequencing depth would affect the degree of clonotype sharing among donors. Because the study included only a small number of donors, the genetic and exposure-history diversity represented was limited. Compared with non-shared clonotypes, clonotypes shared by all four sorted-subset donors had higher generation probabilities. Naive subsets generally had larger estimated clonotype richness than memory subsets. Across a few donors, approximately 4.6% of naive CD4, approximately 4% of naive CD8, roughly 2.2% of memory CD4, and over 0.35% of memory CD8 clonotypes were shared. Sampling was restricted to blood, and TCR repertoires in tissues likely differ from the TCR repertoires found in blood. Even with the large sequencing depth, rarefaction of the sorted-subset datasets indicated that sequencing was incomplete.

This clone came up a few times. Which antigen it targets is not known. No base-level quality is on record; no much larger clone is a single base apart. TCR CDR3 regions were amplified from genomic DNA by multiplex PCR using the deep immunoSEQ assay. Extracted genomic DNA from each cell subset was distributed evenly across all wells of several immunoSEQ 96-well plates, and each plate was treated as a replicate. For sorted subsets, each replicate PCR was loaded with about 0.2 ug genomic DNA, equivalent to 25,000 to 35,000 T cell genomes. The purified libraries were quantified using a Qubit 3.0 fluorometer, sized with a Bioanalyzer 2100, and then quantified again using the KAPA Library Quantification kit. A separate single-read 150-cycle Illumina NextSeq 550 flow cell was used to sequence each immunoSEQ 96-well plate. The original methods were these. Because the immunoSEQ output held only junctional sequences and lacked quality scores, the filtering could not match the filtering applied to full-length reads. Sequences were annotated with PyIR, a Python wrapper for IgBLAST v1.9, and V/J genes and CDR3 were assigned using IMGT germline references. Reads with weak V/J assignments (E-value above 1e-6), missing CDR3, stop codons, out-of-frame junctions, or ambiguous translated residues were removed. V3J clonotypes were defined as sequences sharing the same inferred V gene, J gene, and CDR3 amino acid sequence. To compute the percentage overlap between repertoires, the number of shared unique clonotypes was divided by the size of the smaller repertoire. RTK rarefaction, the Chao1 estimator, and Recon v2.1 estimates of unobserved clonotypes were used to assess repertoire richness. Generation probabilities for all TCRbeta clonotypes obtained by the gDNA method from four donors were computed using OLGA. TCRdb took this table from immuneACCESS and kept in-frame rearrangements with V and J called. Such tables lack part of the clones; where checked against another copy, unresolved V genes explain under half of the gap, and the rest is unexplained. V and J calls and clone size are copied from that table; D and trimming were computed from the DNA. For this sample the table gives a few million clones, of which more than 85% were detected only once. The leading ten clones occupy about 0.39% of the sample.

The junction shows trimming of 6 bases on V and 0 bases on J, plus 11 bases between the germline ends. Reading from cysteine to phenylalanine, the CDR3 counts 14 amino acids. Only the CDR3 DNA is retained, 42 bases long and in frame from the first base. The germline V gene (reference sequence) specifies LNHNV as CDR1 and YYDKDF as CDR2. The donors were healthy, HIV-negative adults who had no recently reported acute infections or vaccinations. Only Caucasian adults living in Nashville, Tennessee, USA were represented among the donors. CD4+ T cells were enriched by magnetic negative selection; naive cells were then positively selected on CD45RA, and the negative fraction formed the memory subset. Blood was collected by leukapheresis, and PBMCs were isolated by Ficoll-Histopaque density gradient centrifugation and then cryopreserved in liquid nitrogen vapor phase. Analytical flow cytometry was used to check the purity and quantity of every magnetically sorted T cell population. Genomic DNA was isolated from each sorted fraction and quantified by UV absorbance on a Nanodrop 2000c.

The TCR comes from a man between 18 and 35 years old in good health. Some clones in this sample may be carry-over from other donors' samples. The chain is made from TRBV15 and TRBJ1-1; TRBD1 is a weak D gene call, 6 bases matching. Sequenced: naive CD4+ T cells from PBMCs. This specimen's cell subset or site label, interpreted: CD45RA+ positively selected. The CDR3 protein sequence reads: CATRPHRVNTEAFF. The nucleotides are TGTGCCACCAGACCCCACAGGGTGAACACTGAAGCTTTCTTT.